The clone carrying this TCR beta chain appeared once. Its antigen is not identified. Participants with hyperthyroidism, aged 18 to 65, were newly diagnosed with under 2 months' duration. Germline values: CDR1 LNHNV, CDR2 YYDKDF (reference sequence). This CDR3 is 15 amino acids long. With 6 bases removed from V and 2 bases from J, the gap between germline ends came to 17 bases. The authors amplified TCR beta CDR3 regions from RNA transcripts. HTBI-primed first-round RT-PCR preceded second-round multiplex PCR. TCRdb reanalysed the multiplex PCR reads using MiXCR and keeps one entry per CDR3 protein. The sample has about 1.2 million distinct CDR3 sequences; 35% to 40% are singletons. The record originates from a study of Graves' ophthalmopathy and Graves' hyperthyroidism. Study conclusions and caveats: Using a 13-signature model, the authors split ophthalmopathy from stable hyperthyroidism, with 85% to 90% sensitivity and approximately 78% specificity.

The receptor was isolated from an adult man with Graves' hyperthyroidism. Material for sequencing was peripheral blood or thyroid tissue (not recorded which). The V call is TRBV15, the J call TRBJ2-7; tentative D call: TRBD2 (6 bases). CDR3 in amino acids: CATSTGLLRAYEQYF. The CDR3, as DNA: TGTGCCACCAGTACGGGACTTCTTAGAGCCTACGAGCAGTACTTC.